The rows below give T cell receptor beta chains drawn from one sample of a study of OX40 agonist ivuxolimab in advanced cancers. Here immunoSEQ multiplex PCR was the method, and the copy in TCRdb shows in-frame clones only, minus some. The sample consists of roughly 20,000 clones, roughly 80% of them appearing once. Sample: CD4+ or CD8+ T cells sorted from blood, taken in a trial of the OX40 agonist ivuxolimab. Every receptor here comes from an adult with an advanced solid tumor such as melanoma, head and neck, liver or kidney cancer. Each CDR3 is given with its conserved first and last residue. A D gene is named only where the DNA matches it firmly. The listing skips clone size in some rows; elsewhere it reads once, few, many or a size class.

D: .; size: .; J: TRBJ1-1; V: TRBV15; CDR3: CATSETSTGVTEAFF; DNA: TGTGCCACCAGCGAGACCTCGACAGGTGTCACTGAAGCTTTCTTT
D: .; size: .; J: TRBJ2-3; V: TRBV7-2; CDR3: CASSRQAFTRDTQYF; DNA: TGTGCCAGCAGTCGTCAGGCGTTCACGAGGGATACGCAGTATTTT
D: .; size: .; J: TRBJ2-3; V: TRBV9; CDR3: CASSVGVSGTDTQYF; DNA: TGTGCCAGCAGCGTAGGTGTTAGCGGCACAGATACGCAGTATTTT
D: TRBD2; size: .; J: TRBJ2-3; V: TRBV13; CDR3: CASSFLSGKATDTQYF; DNA: TGTGCCAGCAGCTTCCTTAGCGGGAAAGCCACAGATACGCAGTATTTT
D: .; size: few; J: TRBJ2-3; V: TRBV28; CDR3: CASSLQGPTDTQYF; DNA: TGTGCCAGCTCCCTTCAGGGACCCACAGATACGCAGTATTTT
D: .; size: .; J: TRBJ2-7; V: TRBV5-1; CDR3: CASSLAGGYSEQYF; DNA: TGCGCCAGCAGCCTGGCTGGGGGGTACAGCGAGCAGTACTTC
D: .; size: .; J: TRBJ1-5; V: TRBV7-3; CDR3: CASSTDPGHLFSNQPQHF; DNA: TGTGCCAGCAGCACAGACCCGGGACACCTTTTCAGCAATCAGCCCCAGCATTTT
D: TRBD1; size: .; J: TRBJ2-7; V: TRBV29-1; CDR3: CSVELTGGVYEQYF; DNA: TGCAGCGTTGAGTTGACAGGGGGCGTGTACGAGCAGTACTTC
D: .; size: .; J: TRBJ1-2; V: TRBV6-4; CDR3: CASSPYGSYGYTF; DNA: TGTGCCAGCAGTCCTTATGGGTCCTATGGCTACACCTTC
D: .; size: .; J: TRBJ2-2; V: TRBV20-1; CDR3: CSAGPGGELFF; DNA: TGCAGTGCGGGACCGGGAGGGGAGCTGTTTTTT
D: .; size: .; J: TRBJ2-6; V: TRBV9; CDR3: CASSEVAGANVLTF; DNA: TGTGCCAGCAGCGAGGTGGCCGGGGCCAACGTCCTGACTTTC
D: TRBD2; size: .; J: TRBJ2-7; V: TRBV2; CDR3: CASSEGGSAYEQYF; DNA: TGTGCCAGCAGTGAGGGCGGGAGTGCCTACGAGCAGTACTTC
D: .; size: .; J: TRBJ2-2; V: TRBV30; CDR3: CAWSVLGVGAGELFF; DNA: TGTGCCTGGAGTGTACTAGGGGTTGGGGCCGGGGAGCTGTTTTTT
D: .; size: .; J: TRBJ2-1; V: TRBV7-7; CDR3: CASSLGPLNEQFF; DNA: TGTGCTAGCAGCTTAGGTCCTCTGAATGAGCAGTTCTTC
D: TRBD1; size: .; J: TRBJ2-7; V: TRBV7-9; CDR3: CASSPLWTGIDEQYF; DNA: TGTGCCAGCAGCCCTCTCTGGACAGGGATTGACGAGCAGTACTTC
D: .; size: .; J: TRBJ1-4; V: TRBV13; CDR3: CASSEGRNEKLFF; DNA: TGTGCCAGCAGCGAGGGACGTAATGAAAAACTGTTTTTT
D: TRBD1; size: few; J: TRBJ2-7; V: TRBV29-1; CDR3: CSGGQGYEQYF; DNA: TGCAGCGGGGGACAGGGCTACGAGCAGTACTTC
D: TRBD2; size: .; J: TRBJ2-7; V: TRBV6-5; CDR3: CASSYSWGGAGEQYF; DNA: TGTGCCAGCAGTTACTCTTGGGGAGGGGCCGGCGAGCAGTACTTC
D: .; size: once; J: TRBJ2-5; V: TRBV15; CDR3: CATSSPYAGALETQYF; DNA: TGTGCCACCAGCAGCCCCTATGCGGGGGCGTTGGAGACCCAGTACTTC
D: TRBD2; size: once; J: TRBJ2-7; V: TRBV19; CDR3: CASSITAGVIYEQYF; DNA: TGTGCCAGTAGTATTACGGCGGGGGTAATCTACGAGCAGTACTTC
D: .; size: .; J: TRBJ1-1; V: TRBV19; CDR3: CASSTLGEAFF; DNA: TGTGCCAGTAGTACGTTAGGCGAAGCTTTCTTT
D: .; size: .; J: TRBJ1-3; V: TRBV7-9; CDR3: CASSLDSFSGNTIYF; DNA: TGTGCCAGCAGCTTAGACAGCTTCTCTGGAAACACCATATATTTT
D: .; size: .; J: TRBJ2-7; V: TRBV5-6; CDR3: CASSFGVSSTGEQYF; DNA: TGTGCCAGCAGCTTCGGGGTATCCTCTACGGGAGAGCAGTACTTC
D: TRBD1; size: .; J: TRBJ2-4; V: TRBV30; CDR3: CAWSTGQGQNIQYF; DNA: TGTGCCTGGAGTACCGGACAGGGTCAAAACATTCAGTACTTC
D: TRBD1; size: once; J: TRBJ2-7; V: TRBV5-1; CDR3: CASSLRGQGWNEQYF; DNA: TGCGCCAGCAGCTTGAGGGGACAGGGTTGGAACGAGCAGTACTTC
D: TRBD1; size: .; J: TRBJ2-7; V: TRBV5-8; CDR3: CASSPPGQKPYEQYF; DNA: TGTGCCAGCAGCCCCCCGGGACAGAAACCCTACGAGCAGTACTTC
D: .; size: .; J: TRBJ2-2; V: TRBV4-1; CDR3: CASSLRTAGELFF; DNA: TGCGCCAGCAGCCTACGCACCGCCGGGGAGCTGTTTTTT
D: TRBD2; size: .; J: TRBJ2-3; V: TRBV30; CDR3: CAWSVPGTSRDTQYF; DNA: TGTGCCTGGAGTGTCCCCGGGACTAGCCGCGATACGCAGTATTTT
D: TRBD2; size: .; J: TRBJ2-1; V: TRBV11-3; CDR3: CASSPGLAGGSYNEQFF; DNA: TGTGCCAGCAGCCCAGGACTAGCGGGAGGGTCCTACAATGAGCAGTTCTTC
D: .; size: .; J: TRBJ1-5; V: TRBV30; CDR3: CAYRRGGSNQPQHF; DNA: TGTGCCTATCGTCGAGGGGGTAGCAATCAGCCCCAGCATTTT
D: TRBD2; size: .; J: TRBJ2-1; V: TRBV30; CDR3: CAWSRPGLAGGLGGNEQFF; DNA: TGTGCCTGGAGTCGGCCGGGACTAGCGGGAGGGCTGGGAGGGAATGAGCAGTTCTTC
D: TRBD1; size: .; J: TRBJ2-3; V: TRBV9; CDR3: CASSVFQGADTQYF; DNA: TGTGCCAGCAGCGTCTTCCAGGGGGCAGATACGCAGTATTTT
D: .; size: .; J: TRBJ1-4; V: TRBV18; CDR3: CASSPDGNNEKLFF; DNA: TGTGCCAGCTCACCGGACGGAAATAATGAAAAACTGTTTTTT
D: .; size: .; J: TRBJ2-3; V: TRBV19; CDR3: CASIGGVDSDTQYF; DNA: TGTGCCAGTATAGGAGGGGTGGATTCAGATACGCAGTATTTT
D: .; size: .; J: TRBJ2-3; V: TRBV4-1; CDR3: CASSHLSREQDTQYF; DNA: TGCGCCAGCAGCCACCTATCACGGGAGCAAGATACGCAGTATTTT
D: .; size: .; J: TRBJ1-5; V: TRBV5-6; CDR3: CASSSIAVKGPQHF; DNA: TGTGCCAGCAGCTCGATAGCGGTAAAGGGGCCCCAGCATTTT
D: .; size: .; J: TRBJ1-1; V: TRBV15; CDR3: CATSRTKDSGEDTEAFF; DNA: TGTGCCACCAGCAGAACAAAGGACAGCGGGGAAGACACTGAAGCTTTCTTT
D: TRBD1; size: once; J: TRBJ2-2; V: TRBV5-6; CDR3: CASSPVGTGNTGELFF; DNA: TGTGCCAGCAGCCCTGTTGGGACAGGGAATACCGGGGAGCTGTTTTTT
D: TRBD1; size: .; J: TRBJ1-1; V: TRBV7-2; CDR3: CASSLALTGYTEAFF; DNA: TGTGCCAGCAGCTTAGCGTTGACAGGGTACACTGAAGCTTTCTTT
D: .; size: once; J: TRBJ2-1; V: TRBV11-2; CDR3: CASSLAHKQFF; DNA: TGTGCCAGCAGTTTGGCACATAAGCAGTTCTTC
D: TRBD2; size: .; J: TRBJ2-2; V: TRBV15; CDR3: CATSNPDIGTSGLTHITGELFF; DNA: TGTGCCACCAGCAATCCAGATATCGGGACTAGCGGGCTAACCCACATCACCGGGGAGCTGTTTTTT
D: .; size: .; J: TRBJ1-2; V: TRBV9; CDR3: CASSVSRGGNGYTF; DNA: TGTGCCAGCAGCGTTAGCAGGGGCGGTAATGGCTACACCTTC
D: TRBD1; size: .; J: TRBJ1-1; V: TRBV6-5; CDR3: CASRDRVNTEAFF; DNA: TGTGCCAGCAGGGACAGGGTGAACACTGAAGCTTTCTTT
D: .; size: .; J: TRBJ2-3; V: TRBV25-1; CDR3: CASSELSGSTDTQYF; DNA: TGTGCCAGCAGTGAATTGAGCGGGAGCACAGATACGCAGTATTTT
D: .; size: .; J: TRBJ2-7; V: TRBV5-6; CDR3: CASSLAWEQYF; DNA: TGTGCCAGCAGCTTGGCTTGGGAGCAGTACTTC
D: TRBD1; size: .; J: TRBJ2-7; V: TRBV29-1; CDR3: CSVADRGRKGYEQYF; DNA: TGCAGCGTGGCGGACAGGGGAAGAAAGGGCTACGAGCAGTACTTC
D: .; size: .; J: TRBJ2-7; V: TRBV7-9; CDR3: CASSLALDSGYEQYF; DNA: TGTGCCAGCAGCTTAGCGCTCGATAGCGGATACGAGCAGTACTTC
D: TRBD2; size: .; J: TRBJ2-1; V: TRBV11-3; CDR3: CASSPRTSGRAYNEQFF; DNA: TGTGCCAGCAGCCCGCGGACTAGCGGGAGGGCCTACAATGAGCAGTTCTTC
D: .; size: .; J: TRBJ2-7; V: TRBV29-1; CDR3: CSVEDQYEQYF; DNA: TGCAGCGTTGAGGACCAGTACGAGCAGTACTTC
D: TRBD1; size: .; J: TRBJ2-7; V: TRBV7-6; CDR3: CASSSVIQGAGYEQYF; DNA: TGTGCCAGCAGCTCCGTTATCCAGGGGGCGGGGTACGAGCAGTACTTC
D: .; size: .; J: TRBJ2-1; V: TRBV15; CDR3: CATSQATYNEQFF; DNA: TGTGCCACCAGCCAGGCAACGTACAATGAGCAGTTCTTC
D: TRBD1; size: .; J: TRBJ2-1; V: TRBV9; CDR3: CASSPDRAQGNEQFF; DNA: TGTGCCAGCAGCCCCGACAGGGCCCAAGGAAATGAGCAGTTCTTC
D: .; size: few; J: TRBJ2-1; V: TRBV6-1; CDR3: CASSEVGGASGEQFF; DNA: TGTGCCAGCAGTGAAGTGGGGGGAGCCAGTGGTGAGCAGTTCTTC